These T cell receptor beta chains were read from a single sample in a study of T cell repertoires in cytomegalovirus infection. Their target antigens are unknown. TCRdb redid the calling of the reads with MiXCR, one entry per CDR3 protein. The sample lists about 700,000 distinct CDR3 sequences; around 31% were seen once. The source was cultured PBMCs, collected from culture after CMV antigen stimulation. All receptors derive from a human donor in good health (CMV status not recorded). Some clones in this sample may be carry-over from other donors' samples. Both conserved end residues are part of each CDR3. Fields, in order: CDR3 DNA, CDR3 protein, D gene, V gene, clone size, J gene. The D gene is left open where the match is weak. Not every row has a clone size; where given, it reads once, few, many or a size class.

TGCGCCAGCAGCCACGCGGACAGCTACAATTCACCCCTCCACTTT CASSHADSYNSPLHF - TRBV4-1 few TRBJ1-6
TGTGCCAGCAGCTTACGGCAGTTCTCTGGAAACACCATATATTTT CASSLRQFSGNTIYF - TRBV7-2 many TRBJ1-3
TGTGCCATCAGTGAGTTTGGAGGCACTGAAGCTTTCTTT CAISEFGGTEAFF - TRBV10-3 - TRBJ1-1
TGTGCCAGCAGTTTATCCGGCCTTAACACTGAAGCTTTCTTT CASSLSGLNTEAFF - TRBV11-2 many TRBJ1-1
TGTGCCACCAGCAGGGAAACCGCGGGATCACCCCTCCACTTT CATSRETAGSPLHF - TRBV15 - TRBJ1-6
TGTGCCAGCAGCACCGGGACAGGACTGTTCCCCCTCCACTTT CASSTGTGLFPLHF TRBD1 TRBV7-2 many TRBJ1-6
TGTGCCAGCAGCCGCCCGACAGGGGCAGGAATACAAGAGACCCAGTACTTC CASSRPTGAGIQETQYF TRBD1 TRBV5-4 few TRBJ2-5
TGTGCCAGCAACTTAATGGGGGGCTATGGCTACACCTTC CASNLMGGYGYTF - TRBV7-9 - TRBJ1-2
TGTGCCAGCAGCTCCTCTGCGGCCAGATCGGGGAGTCAGCCCCAGCATTTT CASSSSAARSGSQPQHF - TRBV7-1 few TRBJ1-5
TGTGCCAGCAGCCAGCTGGGGGGTTATACTGAAGCTTTCTTT CASSQLGGYTEAFF - TRBV27 few TRBJ1-1
TGTGCCAGCAGTCAATCGACTAGTTCTGAGACCCAGTACTTC CASSQSTSSETQYF - TRBV6-1 once TRBJ2-5
TGTGCCAGCTCACCAGGACAGCTGTATAGCAATCAGCCCCAGCATTTT CASSPGQLYSNQPQHF - TRBV18 - TRBJ1-5
TGTGCCAGCAGTGTGACAGGGAGGGTATCCAAAAACATTCAGTACTTC CASSVTGRVSKNIQYF - TRBV28 - TRBJ2-4
TGTGCCAGCAGTTACTCGGGGGCGTTCAACACCCACTCCTATGGCTACACCTTC CASSYSGAFNTHSYGYTF - TRBV6-5 few TRBJ1-2
TGTGCCAGCCGGCACGGGGGGAGCTCCTACGAGCAGTACTTC CASRHGGSSYEQYF TRBD2 TRBV27 once TRBJ2-7
TGTGCCAGCAGTTACTCTGCAGGTTATTCACCCCTCCACTTT CASSYSAGYSPLHF - TRBV6-5 - TRBJ1-6
TGTGCCAGCAGCTCGCAGGGAAGTGAAGCTTTCTTT CASSSQGSEAFF - TRBV4-2 - TRBJ1-1
TGCAGTGCCCAGAGTTCCGGGAGGCTGAGCGGGGAGCTGTTTTTT CSAQSSGRLSGELFF TRBD2 TRBV20-1 few TRBJ2-2
TGCGCCAGCAGCCAAGAATCGAACTATCAAGAGACCCAGTACTTC CASSQESNYQETQYF - TRBV4-1 - TRBJ2-5
TGTGCCAGCACGTCAGGCCCATGGGGGTGGAAACTGTTTTTT CASTSGPWGWKLFF - TRBV7-2 many TRBJ1-4
TGTGCCAGCTCACTCCAGGCTGACAATCAGCCCCAGCATTTT CASSLQADNQPQHF - TRBV18 - TRBJ1-5
TGTGCCAGCAGCTTCGTCGTGGGTGAAAAACTGTTTTTT CASSFVVGEKLFF - TRBV11-2 few TRBJ1-4
TGTGCCAGCAGTTTATTTGCGATCTCGACAGCTAGCAATCAGCCCCAGCATTTT CASSLFAISTASNQPQHF - TRBV12-3/TRBV12-4 few TRBJ1-5
TGTGCCAGTAGTGAGCGTGACAGGGGTGTACGTTCACCCCTCCACTTT CASSERDRGVRSPLHF TRBD1 TRBV19 - TRBJ1-6
TGTGCCAGCAGCTTAGAACCCGCAAGCTATAGCAATCAGCCCCAGCATTTT CASSLEPASYSNQPQHF - TRBV7-4 once TRBJ1-5
TGTGCCAGCAGCCACCATTCCGGGAGGAGGACTGAAGCTTTCTTT CASSHHSGRRTEAFF - TRBV4-1 - TRBJ1-1
TGTGCCAGCAGCCCACCTGATACAGATACGCAGTATTTT CASSPPDTDTQYF - TRBV12-3/TRBV12-4 many TRBJ2-3
TGTGCCAGCACTCCGGGACAGGGGGGGTTAGGGTACGAGCAGTACTTC CASTPGQGGLGYEQYF TRBD1 TRBV6-6 few TRBJ2-7
TGTGCCAGCAGCCCAGGGACACCGACCGGGGCGCTGTTTTTT CASSPGTPTGALFF - TRBV7-3 - TRBJ2-2
TGTGCCAGCAGCACTAGGGGAAACATTCAGTACTTC CASSTRGNIQYF - TRBV6-1 - TRBJ2-4
TGTGCCAGCACCACCGGGAGGGCTTACGAGCAGTACTTC CASTTGRAYEQYF TRBD2 TRBV7-2 many TRBJ2-7
TGTGCCAGCAGCTTCCCGGGGGTGGTCTCTGGGGCCAACGTCCTGACTTTC CASSFPGVVSGANVLTF - TRBV11-2 - TRBJ2-6
TGTGCCACCAGCAGGGAACGGGGGCTGAATGAAAAACTGTTTTTT CATSRERGLNEKLFF - TRBV15 - TRBJ1-4
TGTGCCAGTAGTAGTTTATTCAGCACAGATACGCAGTATTTT CASSSLFSTDTQYF - TRBV19 - TRBJ2-3
TGTGCCACTGCGATGGCAGGGGGCGAAGAGACCCAGTACTTC CATAMAGGEETQYF TRBD1 TRBV10-3 - TRBJ2-5
TGCAGTGCTAGTTTCGGGGGCCTGGAGACCCAGTACTTC CSASFGGLETQYF - TRBV20-1 - TRBJ2-5
TGTGCCAGCAGCTTACGGACTAGCGGTGCAGATACGCAGTATTTT CASSLRTSGADTQYF TRBD2 TRBV7-2 few TRBJ2-3
TGTGCCAGTAGTATAGCCCTTGCAGCCCTCCTCTCCGAGCAGTACTTC CASSIALAALLSEQYF - TRBV19 - TRBJ2-7
TGTGCCAGCAGCACGGGAAGTAATTCACCCCTCCACTTT CASSTGSNSPLHF - TRBV27 - TRBJ1-6
TGCGCCAGCAGTTTTACCCAACTAGCGGGAATGACAGATACGCAGTATTTT CASSFTQLAGMTDTQYF TRBD2 TRBV5-1 - TRBJ2-3
TGTGCCAGCCGGCGGGACCCTGGCAATGAGCAGTTCTTC CASRRDPGNEQFF - TRBV6-8 - TRBJ2-1